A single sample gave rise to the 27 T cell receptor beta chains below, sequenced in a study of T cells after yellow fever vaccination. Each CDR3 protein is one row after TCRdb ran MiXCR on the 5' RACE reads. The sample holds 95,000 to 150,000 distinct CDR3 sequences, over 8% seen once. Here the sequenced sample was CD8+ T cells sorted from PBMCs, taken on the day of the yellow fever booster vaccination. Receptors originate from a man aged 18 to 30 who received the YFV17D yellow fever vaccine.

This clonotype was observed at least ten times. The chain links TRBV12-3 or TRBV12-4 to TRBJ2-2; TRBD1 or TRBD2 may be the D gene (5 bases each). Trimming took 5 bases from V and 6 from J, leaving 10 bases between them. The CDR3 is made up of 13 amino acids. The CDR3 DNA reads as TGTGCCAGCAGTCGCAGGGACCCCGGGGAGCTGTTTTTT. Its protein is CASSRRDPGELFF.

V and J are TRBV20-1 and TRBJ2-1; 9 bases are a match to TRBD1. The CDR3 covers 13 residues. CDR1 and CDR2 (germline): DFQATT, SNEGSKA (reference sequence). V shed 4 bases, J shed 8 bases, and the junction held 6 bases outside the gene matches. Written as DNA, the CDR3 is TGCAGTGCTATACAGGGGGCCGGGGATGAGCAGTTCTTC. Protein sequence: CSAIQGAGDEQFF.

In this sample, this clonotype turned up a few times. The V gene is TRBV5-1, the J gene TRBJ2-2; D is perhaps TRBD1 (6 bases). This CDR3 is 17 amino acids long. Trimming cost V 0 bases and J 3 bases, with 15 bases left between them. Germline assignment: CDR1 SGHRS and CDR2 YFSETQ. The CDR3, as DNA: TGCGCCAGCAGCTTGGAGGCGGTACAGGGCGACACCGGGGAGCTGTTTTTT. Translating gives CASSLEAVQGDTGELFF.

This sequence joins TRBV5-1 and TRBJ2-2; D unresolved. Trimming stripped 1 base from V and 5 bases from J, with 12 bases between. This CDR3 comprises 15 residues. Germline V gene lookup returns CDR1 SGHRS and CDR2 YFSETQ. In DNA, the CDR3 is TGCGCCAGCAGCTTGAGTTCGTTGGTTACCGGGGAGCTGTTTTTT. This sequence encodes CASSLSSLVTGELFF.

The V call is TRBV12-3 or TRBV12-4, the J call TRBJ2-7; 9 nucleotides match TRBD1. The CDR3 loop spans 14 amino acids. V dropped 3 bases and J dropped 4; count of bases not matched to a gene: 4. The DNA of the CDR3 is TGTGCCAGCAGTTTCGGGACAGGGCTATACGAGCAGTACTTC. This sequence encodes CASSFGTGLYEQYF.

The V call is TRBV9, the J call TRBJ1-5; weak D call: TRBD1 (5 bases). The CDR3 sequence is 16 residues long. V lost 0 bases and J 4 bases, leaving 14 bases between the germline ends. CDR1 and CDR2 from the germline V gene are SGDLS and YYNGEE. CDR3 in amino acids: CASSVGTGPSNQPQHF. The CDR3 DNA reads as TGTGCCAGCAGCGTAGGGACGGGGCCCTCGAATCAGCCCCAGCATTTT. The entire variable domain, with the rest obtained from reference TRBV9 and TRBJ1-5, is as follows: DSGVTQTPKHLITATGQRVTLRCSPRSGDLSVYWYQQSLDQGLQFLIQYYNGEERAKGNILERFSAQQFPDLHSELNLSSLELGDSALYFCASSVGTGPSNQPQHFGDGTRLSIL.

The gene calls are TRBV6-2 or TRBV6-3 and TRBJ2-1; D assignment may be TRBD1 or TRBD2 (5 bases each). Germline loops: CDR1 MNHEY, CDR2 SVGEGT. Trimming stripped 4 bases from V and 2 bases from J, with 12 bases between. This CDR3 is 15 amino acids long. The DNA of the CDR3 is TGTGCCAGCAGTTCCCCGGGGCAGACCTACAATGAGCAGTTCTTC. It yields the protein CASSSPGQTYNEQFF.

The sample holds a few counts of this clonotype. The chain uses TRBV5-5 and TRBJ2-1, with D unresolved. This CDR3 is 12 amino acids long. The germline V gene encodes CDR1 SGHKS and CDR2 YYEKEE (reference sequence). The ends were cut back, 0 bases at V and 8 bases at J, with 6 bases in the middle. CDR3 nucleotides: TGTGCCAGCAGCTTGGGTGTCCATGAGCAGTTCTTC. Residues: CASSLGVHEQFF.

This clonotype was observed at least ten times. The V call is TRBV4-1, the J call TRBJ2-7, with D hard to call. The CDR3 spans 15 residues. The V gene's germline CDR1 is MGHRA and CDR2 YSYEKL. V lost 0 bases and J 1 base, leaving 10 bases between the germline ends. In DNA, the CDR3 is TGCGCCAGCAGCCAAGATCTCACGGGTTCCTACGAGCAGTACTTC. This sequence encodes CASSQDLTGSYEQYF.

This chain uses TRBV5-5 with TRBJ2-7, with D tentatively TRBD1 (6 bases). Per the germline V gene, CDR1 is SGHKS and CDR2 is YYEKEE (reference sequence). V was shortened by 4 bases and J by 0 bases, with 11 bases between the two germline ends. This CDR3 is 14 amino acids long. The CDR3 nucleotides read TGTGCCAGCAGCACAGGGATGGACTCCTACGAGCAGTACTTC. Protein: CASSTGMDSYEQYF.

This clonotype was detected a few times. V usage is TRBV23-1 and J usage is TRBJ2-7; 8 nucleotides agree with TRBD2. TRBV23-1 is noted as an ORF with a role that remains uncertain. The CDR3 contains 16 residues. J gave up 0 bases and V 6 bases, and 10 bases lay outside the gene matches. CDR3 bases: TGCGCCAGCAGACTTGGGGAGCGGGGGAGCTCCTACGAGCAGTACGTC. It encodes CASRLGERGSSYEQYV.

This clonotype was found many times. CDR3 DNA: TGTGCCAGCAGTTTGGGCAGGGACTCCTATGGCTACACCTTC. Protein product: CASSLGRDSYGYTF. The chain links TRBV27 to TRBJ1-2, with D possibly matching TRBD1 (5 bases). Trimming took 3 bases from V and 4 from J, leaving 12 bases between them. The CDR3 spans 14 residues. The germline V gene encodes CDR1 MNHEY and CDR2 SMNVEV (reference sequence).

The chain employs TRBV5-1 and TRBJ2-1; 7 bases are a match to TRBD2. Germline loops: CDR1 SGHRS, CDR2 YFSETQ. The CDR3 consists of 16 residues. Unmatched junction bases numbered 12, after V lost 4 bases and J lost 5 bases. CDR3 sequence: CASSSGEPRNNNEQFF. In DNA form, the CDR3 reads TGCGCCAGCAGCAGCGGGGAGCCACGTAATAACAATGAGCAGTTCTTC. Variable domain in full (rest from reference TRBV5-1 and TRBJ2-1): KAGVTQTPRYLIKTRGQQVTLSCSPISGHRSVSWYQQTPGQGLQFLFEYFSETQRNKGNFPGRFSGRQFSNSRSEMNVSTLELGDSALYLCASSSGEPRNNNEQFFGPGTRLTVL.

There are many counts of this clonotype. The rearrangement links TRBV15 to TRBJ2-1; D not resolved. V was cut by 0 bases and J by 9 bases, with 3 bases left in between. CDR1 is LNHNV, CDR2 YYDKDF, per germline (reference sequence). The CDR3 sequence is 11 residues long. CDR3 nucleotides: TGTGCCACCAGCAGAGATGGTGAGCAGTTCTTC. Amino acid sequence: CATSRDGEQFF.

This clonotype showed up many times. The DNA for the CDR3 is TGTGCCAGCAGGAACAGGGTGTGGTCCTACAATGAGCAGTTCTTC. Translated, it gives CASRNRVWSYNEQFF. The genes are TRBV6-2 or TRBV6-3 and TRBJ2-1; TRBD1 might be the D (6 bases). Germline lookup yields CDR1 MNHEY and CDR2 SVGEGT. Between the trimmed V and J ends, which lost 6 bases and 1 base, there was a span of 13 bases. The CDR3 runs to 15 residues.

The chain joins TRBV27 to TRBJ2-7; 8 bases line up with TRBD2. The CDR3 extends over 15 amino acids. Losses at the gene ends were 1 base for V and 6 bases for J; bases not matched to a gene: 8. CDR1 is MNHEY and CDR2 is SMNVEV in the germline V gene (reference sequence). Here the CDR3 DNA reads TGTGCCAGCAGTTTATACGGGACTAGACTTTTCGAGCAGTACGTC. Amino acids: CASSLYGTRLFEQYV.

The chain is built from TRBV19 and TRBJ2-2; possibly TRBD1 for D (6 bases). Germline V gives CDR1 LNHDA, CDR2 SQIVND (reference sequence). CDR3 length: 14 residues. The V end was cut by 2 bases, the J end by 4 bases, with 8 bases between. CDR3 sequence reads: CASSIQGTTGELFF. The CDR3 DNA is TGTGCCAGTAGTATACAGGGGACCACCGGGGAGCTGTTTTTT. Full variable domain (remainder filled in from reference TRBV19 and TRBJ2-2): DGGITQSPKYLFRKEGQNVTLSCEQNLNHDAMYWYRQDPGQGLRLIYYSQIVNDFQKGDIAEGYSVSREKKESFPLTVTSAQKNPTAFYLCASSIQGTTGELFFGEGSRLTVL.

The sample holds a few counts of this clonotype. The CDR3 spells CASTQWDTTGYTF. CDR3 DNA: TGTGCCAGCACCCAATGGGACACCACCGGCTACACCTTC. V gene TRBV6-5 combines with J gene TRBJ1-2, with D maybe TRBD1 (6 bases). Trimming pared 7 bases from V and 8 bases from J, leaving 17 bases between. Germline V lookup: CDR1 MNHEY, CDR2 SVGAGI. The CDR3 is 13 amino acids.

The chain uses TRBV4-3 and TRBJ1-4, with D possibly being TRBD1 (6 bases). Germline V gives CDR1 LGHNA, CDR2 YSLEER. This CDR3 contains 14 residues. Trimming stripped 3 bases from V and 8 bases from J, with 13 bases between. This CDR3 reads CASSQAGQPEKLFF. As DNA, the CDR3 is TGCGCCAGCAGCCAGGCGGGACAACCAGAAAAACTGTTTTTT.

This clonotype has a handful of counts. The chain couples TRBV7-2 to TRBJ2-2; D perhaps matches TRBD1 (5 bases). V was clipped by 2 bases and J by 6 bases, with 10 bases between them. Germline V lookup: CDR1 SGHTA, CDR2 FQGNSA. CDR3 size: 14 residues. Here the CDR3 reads CASSLIGAPGELFF. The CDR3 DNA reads TGTGCCAGCAGCTTAATTGGGGCACCCGGGGAGCTGTTTTTT.

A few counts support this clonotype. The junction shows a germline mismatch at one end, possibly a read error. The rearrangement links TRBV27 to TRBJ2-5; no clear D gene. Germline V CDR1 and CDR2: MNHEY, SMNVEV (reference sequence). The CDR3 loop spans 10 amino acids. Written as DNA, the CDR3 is TGTGCCAGCCGGGTAGAGACCCAGCACTTC. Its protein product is CASRVETQHF.

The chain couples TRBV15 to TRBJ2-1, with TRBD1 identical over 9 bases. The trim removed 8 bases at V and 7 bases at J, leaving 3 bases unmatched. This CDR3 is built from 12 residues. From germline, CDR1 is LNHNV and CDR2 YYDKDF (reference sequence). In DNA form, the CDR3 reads TGTGCCACCGGGACAGGGTGGAATGAGCAGTTCTTC. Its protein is CATGTGWNEQFF.

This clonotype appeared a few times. Written as DNA, the CDR3 is TGTGCCATCAGGACAGGAACCTACGAGCAGTACTTC. The encoded protein is CAIRTGTYEQYF. V and J are TRBV10-3 and TRBJ2-7, with D possibly being TRBD1 (6 bases). Trimming stripped 6 bases from V and 2 bases from J, with 8 bases between. Germline V gives CDR1 ENHRY, CDR2 SYGVKD. This CDR3 is built from 12 residues.

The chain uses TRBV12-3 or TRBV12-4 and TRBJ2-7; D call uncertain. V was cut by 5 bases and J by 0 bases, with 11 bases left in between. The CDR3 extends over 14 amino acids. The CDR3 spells CASSPGPSSYEQYF. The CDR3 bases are TGTGCCAGCAGTCCGGGCCCAAGCTCCTACGAGCAGTACTTC.

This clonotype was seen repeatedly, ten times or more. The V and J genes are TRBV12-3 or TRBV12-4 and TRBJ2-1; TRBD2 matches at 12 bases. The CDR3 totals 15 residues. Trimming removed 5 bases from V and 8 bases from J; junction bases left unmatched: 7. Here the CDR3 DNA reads TGTGCCAGCAGTCAGACTAGCGGGGGAGAGGATGAGCAGTTCTTC. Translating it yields CASSQTSGGEDEQFF.

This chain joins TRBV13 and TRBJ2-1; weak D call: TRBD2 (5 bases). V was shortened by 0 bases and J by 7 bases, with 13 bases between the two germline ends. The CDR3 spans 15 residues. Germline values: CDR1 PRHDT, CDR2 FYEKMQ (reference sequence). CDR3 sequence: CASSLGRGYMNEQFF. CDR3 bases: TGTGCCAGCAGCTTAGGCCGCGGGTATATGAATGAGCAGTTCTTC.

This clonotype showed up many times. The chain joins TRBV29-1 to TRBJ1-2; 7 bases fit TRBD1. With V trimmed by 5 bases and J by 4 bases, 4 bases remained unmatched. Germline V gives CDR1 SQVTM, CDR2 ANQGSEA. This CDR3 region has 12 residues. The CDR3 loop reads CSVRQGVYGYTF. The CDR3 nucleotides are TGCAGCGTTCGACAGGGAGTCTATGGCTACACCTTC.